A selection of T cell receptor beta chains follows, all from one sample in a study of blood T cells in healthy people across ages. From the 5' RACE reads, TCRdb called clonotypes with MiXCR, one entry per CDR3 protein. The sample contains roughly 1,500,000 distinct CDR3 sequences, 35% to 45% of which appear only once. The sequenced sample consisted of blood. The source of these receptors is a woman between 18 and 30 years old in good health. Both conserved end residues are part of each CDR3. D genes are given only for firm matches. Clone size is stated in some rows and not others, as once, few, many or a class when expanded.

j_call v_call cdr3_length clone_size d_call cdr3_aa cdr3_nt
TRBJ2-1 TRBV20-1 14 few . CSASDGKGNNEQFF TGCAGTGCTAGTGACGGGAAAGGGAACAATGAGCAGTTCTTC
TRBJ2-1 TRBV20-1 13 few . CSASTGSYNEQFF TGCAGTGCTAGTACGGGCTCCTACAATGAGCAGTTCTTC
TRBJ2-5 TRBV28 14 . . CASRPPGPTETQYF TGTGCCAGCAGGCCACCGGGCCCCACGGAGACCCAGTACTTC
TRBJ2-5 TRBV10-3 13 many TRBD2 CAIRSGEQETQYF TGTGCCATCAGGAGCGGGGAGCAAGAGACCCAGTACTTC
TRBJ2-1 TRBV12-3/TRBV12-4 15 . TRBD2 CASSFPGLGAGEQFF TGTGCCAGCAGCTTTCCGGGACTAGGTGCTGGTGAGCAGTTCTTC
TRBJ2-7 TRBV28 14 . . CASSSAGNIYEQYF TGTGCCAGCAGTTCAGCCGGGAACATCTACGAGCAGTACTTC
TRBJ2-1 TRBV7-2 16 few . CASSSLGSETYNEQFF TGTGCCAGCAGCTCCCTAGGTAGCGAGACCTACAATGAGCAGTTCTTC
TRBJ2-7 TRBV7-2 16 few TRBD1 CASSLYGTGGVYEQYF TGTGCCAGCAGCTTATATGGGACAGGGGGGGTCTACGAGCAGTACTTC
TRBJ2-7 TRBV4-2 14 few . CASSQVGREAEQYF TGTGCCAGCAGCCAAGTTGGCAGGGAGGCCGAGCAGTACTTC
TRBJ2-3 TRBV6-5 14 few . CASTKQGREDTQYF TGTGCCAGCACCAAACAGGGACGGGAAGATACGCAGTATTTT
TRBJ2-1 TRBV7-2 15 few TRBD1 CASSSPGQGRHEQFF TGTGCCAGCAGCTCCCCGGGACAGGGGCGGCATGAGCAGTTCTTC
TRBJ2-1 TRBV20-1 12 . TRBD2 CSASPAGVEQFF TGCAGTGCTAGCCCAGCGGGAGTTGAGCAGTTCTTC
TRBJ1-1 TRBV5-1 16 . TRBD1 CASSSGQGLMNTEAFF TGCGCCAGCAGCTCGGGACAGGGGCTTATGAACACTGAAGCTTTCTTT
TRBJ1-2 TRBV14 15 few . CASRPFLWGLGGYTF TGTGCCAGCAGACCCTTCTTATGGGGTTTGGGAGGCTACACCTTC
TRBJ1-2 TRBV5-1 12 . TRBD1 CASSKDRDGYTF TGCGCCAGCAGCAAGGACAGGGATGGCTACACCTTC
TRBJ1-5 TRBV12-3/TRBV12-4 14 . . CASNLRESGQPQHF TGTGCCAGCAATTTAAGGGAATCCGGTCAGCCCCAGCATTTT
TRBJ2-3 TRBV7-2 16 few TRBD2 CASSFLAGRRENTQYF TGTGCCAGCAGCTTTCTAGCGGGCAGGAGAGAAAATACGCAGTATTTT
TRBJ2-6 TRBV28 17 few . CASSFPGVGSGANVLTF TGTGCCAGCAGTTTCCCGGGCGTGGGCTCTGGGGCCAACGTCCTGACTTTC
TRBJ2-1 TRBV9 15 . . CASSHRARGDNEQFF TGTGCCAGCAGCCATCGCGCCCGTGGGGATAATGAGCAGTTCTTC
TRBJ2-1 TRBV4-1 14 few . CASSPRGGVGEQFF TGCGCCAGCAGCCCCAGGGGGGGTGTGGGTGAGCAGTTCTTC
TRBJ2-7 TRBV15 12 few . CATSSDDLEQYF TGTGCCACCAGCAGCGACGACTTAGAGCAGTACTTC
TRBJ2-5 TRBV7-2 17 few TRBD2 CASSFQLAGVSRETQYF TGTGCCAGCAGCTTCCAACTAGCGGGAGTGAGTCGGGAGACCCAGTACTTC
TRBJ1-1 TRBV28 16 . . CASSPQGGGGSTEAFF TGTGCCAGCAGCCCTCAGGGAGGGGGGGGGAGCACTGAAGCTTTCTTT
TRBJ2-7 TRBV20-1 14 . TRBD2 CSATMASGSYEQYF TGCAGTGCTACCATGGCTAGCGGGAGCTACGAGCAGTACTTC
TRBJ1-2 TRBV12-3/TRBV12-4 14 . . CASSFDRGKDGYTF TGTGCCAGCAGTTTTGATCGGGGTAAGGATGGCTACACCTTC
TRBJ2-1 TRBV6-1 14 . . CASSATGEYNEQFF TGTGCCAGCAGTGCGACGGGAGAATACAATGAGCAGTTCTTC
TRBJ2-1 TRBV20-1 15 . TRBD2 CSAGPSGRATNEQFF TGCAGTGCTGGCCCTAGCGGGAGGGCCACAAATGAGCAGTTCTTC
TRBJ2-1 TRBV6-2/TRBV6-3 15 many . CASSSAASSYNEQFF TGTGCCAGCTCTTCCGCGGCTAGTTCCTACAATGAGCAGTTCTTC
TRBJ1-2 TRBV28 13 . . CAIQKGVMGGYTF TGTGCCATCCAAAAAGGAGTGATGGGTGGCTACACCTTC